Following are 23 T cell receptor beta chains from one sample sequenced in a study of cytomegalovirus exposure and HLA in healthy donors (dated by TCRdb to between 2016 and 2019). Library prep was done by the immunoSEQ multiplex PCR assay. For the multiplex PCR, a mixture combining 60 forward primers for TCR Vbeta segments and 13 reverse primers for TCR Jbeta segments was used. Sourced from immuneACCESS, this table was stored by TCRdb with only in-frame sequences that have V and J called. A share of the clones is absent; for the studies checked, an unresolved V gene accounts for under half, and the remainder has no known explanation. For this sample there are under 150,000 clones; 70% to 85% appear just once. The top ten hold around 2.5% of the sample. The sample comprised PBMCs. The receptors come from a woman between 18 and 29 years old in good health and CMV-seronegative.

The genes are TRBV19 and TRBJ1-1, with D perhaps matching TRBD1 (6 bases). V was shortened by 7 bases and J by 2 bases, with 8 bases between the two germline ends. The germline CDR1 and CDR2 sequences are LNHDA and SQIVND (reference sequence). The CDR3 has 12 amino acids. The CDR3 region has the DNA TGTGCCAGTACACAGGGTAACACTGAAGCTTTCTTT. This gives the protein CASTQGNTEAFF.

V usage is TRBV7-9 and J usage is TRBJ1-4, with D perhaps matching TRBD1 (5 bases). V was clipped by 4 bases and J by 4 bases, with 13 bases between them. Germline V gene data show CDR1 as SEHNR and CDR2 as FQNEAQ (reference sequence). This CDR3 contains 15 residues. CDR3 loop: CASSSDRTFNEKLFF. Written as DNA, the CDR3 is TGTGCCAGCAGCTCCGACAGAACCTTTAATGAAAAACTGTTTTTT.

This clone was seen only a few times. This chain connects TRBV7-2 to TRBJ1-2; maybe TRBD1 (6 bases). V shed 5 bases and J shed 4 bases, with 14 bases lying between them. The CDR3 has 14 residues. Germline lookup yields CDR1 SGHTA and CDR2 FQGNSA. CDR3 coding DNA: TGTGCCAGCAGCCCAGCAGGGACACGCTATGGCTACACCTTC. It is translated as CASSPAGTRYGYTF.

The rearrangement links TRBV16 to TRBJ1-4; D gene unclear. Germline CDR1 and CDR2: KGHSY and FQNENV. The CDR3 is 15 residues long. V gave up 2 bases and J gave up 8 bases, with 15 bases separating them. CDR3 in amino acids: CASSQPGFTGEKLFF. CDR3 nucleotides: TGTGCCAGCAGCCAACCGGGTTTTACCGGGGAAAAACTGTTTTTT.

The chain couples TRBV30 to TRBJ2-2, with 10 bases lining up with TRBD2. Germline CDR1 reads GTSNPN; CDR2 reads SVGIG (reference sequence). This CDR3 has 14 residues. The ends lost 3 bases at V and 5 bases at J; junction bases unmatched: 3. The CDR3 loop reads CAWRGTSVTGELFF. The CDR3 DNA sequence: TGTGCCTGGAGAGGGACTAGCGTGACCGGGGAGCTGTTTTTT.

The chain recombines TRBV5-1 with TRBJ2-7; 7 bases map to TRBD1. Trimming took 4 bases from V and 0 from J; bases not matched to a gene: 1. The V gene's germline CDR1 is SGHRS and CDR2 YFSETQ. The CDR3 runs 13 residues. The CDR3 nucleotides are TGCGCCAGCAGCCCAGGGGGCTCCTACGAGCAGTACGTC. Encoded protein: CASSPGGSYEQYV.

The J gene is TRBJ1-1, the V gene TRBV2; D is perhaps TRBD1 (6 bases). The V end lost 8 bases, the J end lost 5 bases, and 18 bases lay between the germline ends. CDR3 length: 14 amino acids. Germline-derived CDR1 and CDR2 are SNHLY and FYNNEI. The CDR3 loop is CASGTGTPLTEAFF. The DNA for the CDR3 is TGTGCCAGCGGGACCGGGACACCCCTTACTGAAGCTTTCTTT.

The CDR3 protein is CASSFRTATGELFF. The CDR3 nucleotides read TGTGCCAGCAGCTTCCGGACAGCCACCGGGGAGCTGTTTTTT. The chain combines TRBV11-2 with TRBJ2-2; D perhaps matches TRBD1 (6 bases). Germline V gene data show CDR1 as SGHAT and CDR2 as FQNNGV. V lost 3 bases and J lost 4, with 9 bases in between. CDR3 length: 14 amino acids. Full variable domain (rest looked up from reference TRBV11-2 and TRBJ2-2): EAGVAQSPRYKIIEKRQSVAFWCNPISGHATLYWYQQILGQGPKLLIQFQNNGVVDDSQLPKDRFSAERLKGVDSTLKIQPAKLEDSAVYLCASSFRTATGELFFGEGSRLTVL.

The chain joins TRBV4-2 to TRBJ1-1; D is unresolved. V shed 2 bases and J shed 8 bases, with 12 bases lying between them. This CDR3 spans 13 amino acids. CDR1 LGHNA and CDR2 YNFKEQ come from the germline V gene. The CDR3 region has the DNA TGTGCCAGCAGCCAACAAGCCCCAATGGAAGCTTTCTTT. It specifies CASSQQAPMEAFF.

The V gene is TRBV5-8, the J gene TRBJ2-2; 9 bases line up with TRBD1. This CDR3 has 16 amino acids. Trimming took 4 bases from V and 4 from J; bases not matched to a gene: 8. The V gene's germline CDR1 is SGHTS and CDR2 YDEGEE. This chain's CDR3 is CASSLPGQGTTGELFF. CDR3 nucleotides: TGTGCCAGCAGCCTACCGGGACAGGGCACCACCGGGGAGCTGTTTTTT. Full variable domain (outside the CDR3, taken from reference TRBV5-8 and TRBJ2-2): EAGVTQSPTHLIKTRGQQATLRCSPISGHTSVYWYQQALGLGLQFLLWYDEGEERNRGNFPPRFSGRQFPNYSSELNVNALELEDSALYLCASSLPGQGTTGELFFGEGSRLTVL.

This clone was observed once. This chain joins TRBV5-1 and TRBJ1-1, with 8 bases that match TRBD1. CDR1 and CDR2 (germline): SGHRS, YFSETQ. Trimming cost V 4 bases and J 2 bases; bases outside gene matches: 4. The CDR3 covers 14 residues. CDR3 bases: TGCGCCAGCAGCGGACAGGGTACTAACACTGAAGCTTTCTTT. The encoded protein is CASSGQGTNTEAFF.

The chain carries TRBV11-2 and TRBJ1-1, with 8 bases lining up with TRBD1. There are 15 residues in the CDR3. CDR1 SGHAT and CDR2 FQNNGV come from the germline V gene. V was clipped by 2 bases and J by 4 bases; unmatched bases: 6. The CDR3 coding sequence is TGTGCCAGCAGCTTAACGAGAACAGGGGGCACTGAAGCTTTCTTT. Translated, it gives CASSLTRTGGTEAFF.

The chain links TRBV7-9 to TRBJ2-3; 14 bases match TRBD2. Germline CDR1 is SEHNR and CDR2 is FQNEAQ (reference sequence). With V trimmed by 0 bases and J by 5 bases, 7 bases remained unmatched. The CDR3 extends over 18 amino acids. The CDR3 loop is CASSLARRTSGRRDTQYF. The CDR3 DNA reads TGTGCCAGCAGCTTAGCGCGAAGGACTAGCGGGAGGCGAGATACGCAGTATTTT.

The table lists this clone with a count of one. The gene calls are TRBV4-3 and TRBJ1-6; 8 bases line up with TRBD1. Germline CDR1 LGHNA, CDR2 YSLEER. The CDR3 totals 15 residues. V trimming: 5 bases; J trimming: 7 bases; junction bases outside the gene matches: 7. CDR3 amino acids: CASSKGQGGNSPLHF. Written as DNA, the CDR3 is TGCGCCAGCAGCAAAGGACAGGGAGGCAATTCACCCCTCCACTTT.

The rearrangement uses TRBV5-1 and TRBJ2-3, with 11 bases identical to TRBD1. CDR3 size: 15 residues. J lost 6 bases, V lost 4 bases, and 7 bases had no gene match. Looked up from germline, CDR1 is SGHRS and CDR2 is YFSETQ. CDR3 coding DNA: TGCGCCAGCAGCCCGGGACAGGGGGACACCGATACGCAGTATTTT. This translates into CASSPGQGDTDTQYF.

This chain joins TRBV19 and TRBJ2-6; D unclear. The germline V gene encodes CDR1 LNHDA and CDR2 SQIVND (reference sequence). The CDR3 covers 14 residues. V was shortened by 6 bases and J by 0 bases, with 6 bases between the two germline ends. CDR3: CASRSSSGANVLTF. The CDR3 coding sequence is TGTGCCAGTAGGAGTTCCTCTGGGGCCAACGTCCTGACTTTC.

CDR3: CARVVSGQPNTEAFF. DNA of the CDR3: TGTGCCAGGGTGGTATCAGGGCAGCCGAACACTGAAGCTTTCTTT. The gene calls are TRBV2 and TRBJ1-1, with D perhaps TRBD1 (5 bases). Trimming pared 9 bases from V and 1 base from J, leaving 18 bases between. In germline, CDR1 is SNHLY, CDR2 FYNNEI. The CDR3 is 15 amino acids.

V usage is TRBV5-6 and J usage is TRBJ1-5; no reliable D call. CDR3 length: 15 residues. Germline CDR1 and CDR2: SGHDT and YYEEEE. V lost 3 bases and J 2 bases, leaving 12 bases between the germline ends. This CDR3 reads CASSSPRGGNQPQHF. For the CDR3, the DNA is TGTGCCAGCAGCTCCCCCCGGGGTGGCAATCAGCCCCAGCATTTT.

The chain employs TRBV7-8 and TRBJ1-1, with D possibly being TRBD1 (5 bases). V dropped 1 base and J dropped 7 bases, with 19 bases sitting between them. The germline CDR1 and CDR2 sequences are SGHVS and FQNEAQ. The CDR3 contains 16 residues. CDR3 region: CASSLVSGHLIREAFF. In nucleotides, the CDR3 is TGTGCCAGCAGCTTAGTATCAGGGCACCTAATACGTGAAGCTTTCTTT.

The rearrangement joins TRBV7-2 to TRBJ2-2; 8 nucleotides match TRBD2. With 6 bases clipped from V and 5 bases from J, the junction kept 5 bases outside the gene matches. The V gene's germline CDR1 is SGHTA and CDR2 FQGNSA. The CDR3 covers 14 residues. The CDR3 DNA sequence: TGTGCCAGCAGTAGAGCGGGAGAGACCGGGGAGCTGTTTTTT. Translation gives CASSRAGETGELFF.

The gene calls are TRBV5-4 and TRBJ1-4, with a weak D call TRBD1 (5 bases). V was clipped by 1 base and J by 9 bases, with 13 bases between them. The germline gives CDR1 SGHNT, CDR2 YYREEE (reference sequence). This CDR3 spans 14 amino acids. The CDR3 sequence is CASSLPGGNKKLFF. CDR3 nucleotide sequence: TGTGCCAGCAGCTTGCCCGGGGGAAATAAAAAACTGTTTTTT.

This chain's CDR3 is CASSLAEGLQETQYF. The CDR3, as DNA: TGTGCCAGCAGCTTAGCCGAGGGACTTCAAGAGACCCAGTACTTC. The chain joins TRBV7-9 to TRBJ2-5, with D tentatively TRBD2 (6 bases). This CDR3 spans 15 amino acids. Germline CDR1 and CDR2: SEHNR and FQNEAQ (reference sequence). V was shortened by 0 bases and J by 2 bases, with 10 bases between the two germline ends.

The chain carries TRBV28 and TRBJ2-3; 10 positions match TRBD2. Germline V gene data show CDR1 as MDHEN and CDR2 as SYDVKM. V was clipped by 3 bases and J by 0 bases; unmatched bases: 3. The CDR3 is made up of 16 amino acids. CDR3 amino acids: CASSFVAGGSTDTQYF. The CDR3 DNA follows: TGTGCCAGCAGTTTCGTAGCGGGGGGCAGCACAGATACGCAGTATTTT.